These 21 T cell receptor beta chains came from one sample sequenced in a study of blood T cells in healthy people across ages. The authors ran a second PCR of about 6 to 11 cycles using a sample-barcoded 5' primer and a J-beta primer mix. Via MiXCR, TCRdb re-called the 5' RACE reads, giving one row per CDR3 protein. The repertoire holds 1.5 million to 1.8 million distinct CDR3 sequences, with approximately 39% as singletons. The sequencing sample was made of blood. The receptor set was obtained from a woman aged 18-29 years in good health.

The chain has TRBV28 and TRBJ2-7, with D possibly being TRBD1 or TRBD2 (5 bases each). Germline CDR1 MDHEN, CDR2 SYDVKM. This CDR3 contains 15 residues. V was cut by 3 bases and J by 3 bases, with 15 bases left in between. The CDR3 protein is CASSFARRENYEQYF. The CDR3 region has the DNA TGTGCCAGCAGTTTTGCCCGCAGGGAGAACTACGAGCAGTACTTC. The full variable domain, in which reference TRBV28 and TRBJ2-7 provide the parts outside the CDR3, is DVKVTQSSRYLVKRTGEKVFLECVQDMDHENMFWYRQDPGLGLRLIYFSYDVKMKEKGDIPEGYSVSREKKERFSLILESASTNQTSMYLCASSFARRENYEQYFGPGTRLTVT.

Many counts were recorded for this clonotype. This sequence joins TRBV4-3 and TRBJ2-1; TRBD1 aligns across 11 bases. The germline V gene has CDR1 LGHNA and CDR2 YSLEER. The CDR3 sequence is 16 residues long. Trimming cost V 1 base and J 8 bases; bases outside gene matches: 7. The CDR3 protein is CASSQGPGQGEDEQFF. The DNA of the CDR3 is TGCGCCAGCAGCCAAGGACCGGGACAGGGGGAAGATGAGCAGTTCTTC.

About this clonotype itself: A junction end diverges from the germline sequence, so it may reflect a read error. This chain uses TRBV9 with TRBJ2-7; TRBD2 aligns across 10 bases. TRBJ2-5 explains the end of the DNA better; the J call may be wrong. Germline V CDR1 and CDR2: SGDLS, YYNGEE. There are 19 residues in the CDR3. The CDR3 nucleotides read TGTGCCAACAGCGTAGCTGGTAGCGGGGGGACCTACAGCCAAGAGACCCAGTACTTC. It specifies CANSVAGSGGTYSQETQYF.

The rearrangement uses TRBV29-1 and TRBJ1-2; D not certain. V shed 3 bases and J shed 4 bases, with 9 bases lying between them. From germline, CDR1 is SQVTM and CDR2 ANQGSEA. This CDR3 has 12 amino acids. The CDR3 DNA is TGCAGCGTTGAGGCCGCTCGCTATGGCTACACCTTC. This sequence encodes CSVEAARYGYTF. Supplemented by reference TRBV29-1 and TRBJ1-2, the full variable domain reads SAVISQKPSRDICQRGTSLTIQCQVDSQVTMMFWYRQQPGQSLTLIATANQGSEATYESGFVIDKFPISRPNLTFSTLTVSNMSPEDSSIYLCSVEAARYGYTFGSGTRLTVV.

This clonotype appeared a few times. The chain couples TRBV4-1 to TRBJ2-7; unclear D gene. The V end was cut by 4 bases, the J end by 2 bases, with 9 bases between. CDR1 MGHRA and CDR2 YSYEKL come from the germline V gene. The CDR3 covers 13 residues. Here the CDR3 DNA reads TGCGCCAGCAGCCCCTTCAACACCTACGAGCAGTACTTC. This sequence encodes CASSPFNTYEQYF.

This chain connects TRBV27 to TRBJ2-7, with 9 bases identical to TRBD2. Germline CDR1 and CDR2: MNHEY and SMNVEV (reference sequence). Trimming at V came to 5 bases and at J to 3 bases, leaving 5 bases not matched to a gene. The CDR3 covers 14 residues. The CDR3 loop reads CASSRETSGYEQYF. The CDR3 DNA reads TGTGCCAGCAGTAGGGAGACTAGCGGCTACGAGCAGTACTTC.

This clonotype was found a few times. The chain couples TRBV2 to TRBJ2-5; D is unclear. V lost 3 bases to trimming and J lost 1 base, with 9 bases between them. CDR1 and CDR2 from the germline V gene are SNHLY and FYNNEI. The CDR3 contains 14 residues. This chain's CDR3 is CASSDTRSQETQYF. The CDR3 nucleotides are TGTGCCAGCAGTGATACAAGGTCCCAAGAGACCCAGTACTTC.

This clonotype was seen more than once but under ten times. The chain joins TRBV12-3 or TRBV12-4 to TRBJ2-7, with D perhaps given as TRBD1 or TRBD2 (5 bases each). Trimming removed 7 bases from V and 3 bases from J, with 19 bases in between. The CDR3 covers 15 residues. This chain's CDR3 is CASIEGDLTLYEQYF. The CDR3 DNA follows: TGTGCCAGCATCGAAGGGGACCTCACCCTCTACGAGCAGTACTTC.

This rearrangement joins TRBV5-1 to TRBJ1-1; D unresolved. The V end was cut by 6 bases, the J end by 2 bases, with 11 bases between. This CDR3 spans 13 amino acids. Germline-derived CDR1 and CDR2 are SGHRS and YFSETQ. This CDR3 is CASTPNRNTEAFF. The CDR3 DNA is TGCGCCAGCACCCCCAACCGAAACACTGAAGCTTTCTTT.

The chain employs TRBV12-3 or TRBV12-4 and TRBJ1-1; TRBD1 might be the D (6 bases). V lost 3 bases, J lost 4 bases, and 12 bases lay in between. This CDR3 comprises 14 residues. The CDR3 DNA reads as TGTGCCAGCAGTTTGGCAGGGGCGGTCACTGAAGCTTTCTTT. The encoded protein is CASSLAGAVTEAFF.

This clonotype appeared a few times. The V and J genes are TRBV29-1 and TRBJ2-5; no firm D call. The CDR3 runs to 11 residues. Germline CDR1 reads SQVTM; CDR2 reads ANQGSEA. V was clipped by 4 bases and J by 11 bases, with 14 bases between them. Here the CDR3 DNA reads TGCAGCGTTGTGTGGGGAACTGAGCAGTACTTC. Its translation: CSVVWGTEQYF.

In regard to this clonotype: A junction end diverges from the germline sequence, so it may reflect a read error. The rearrangement joins TRBV7-3 to TRBJ2-1; D gene unclear. The CDR3 totals 13 residues. Germline assignment: CDR1 SGHTA and CDR2 FQGTGA. CDR3 DNA sequence: TGTGCCAGCAGCGTAACAGCTCAGTATGAGCAGTTCTTC. It codes for CASSVTAQYEQFF.

This clonotype was seen a handful of times. The CDR3 DNA reads TGTGCCAGCAGCGTAGAGGAGGGTGCTAGGGGCTACACCTTC. It encodes CASSVEEGARGYTF. The chain combines TRBV9 with TRBJ1-2; D unclear. With 0 bases removed from V and 8 bases from J, the gap between germline ends came to 14 bases. Germline loops: CDR1 SGDLS, CDR2 YYNGEE. The CDR3 loop spans 14 amino acids.

The genes are TRBV29-1 and TRBJ2-5, with a tentative D call TRBD2 (6 bases). The end of the DNA fits TRBJ2-7 better, so the J call may be wrong. CDR1 and CDR2 from the germline V gene are SQVTM and ANQGSEA. The CDR3 contains 12 residues. This chain's CDR3 is CSVKSGQNEQYF. The DNA of the CDR3 is TGCAGCGTTAAAAGCGGGCAGAACGAGCAGTACTTC.

Details on this clonotype: A single base separates this from a much larger clone, so it may be a read error. The chain employs TRBV9 and TRBJ2-1; 8 nucleotides align to TRBD2. The end of the DNA aligns better with TRBJ2-7, so the J call may be wrong. CDR1 SGDLS and CDR2 YYNGEE come from the germline V gene. The CDR3 sequence is 16 residues long. CDR3 amino acids: CASSVISGSSYNEQYF. The DNA of the CDR3 is TGTGCCAGCAGCGTTATCAGCGGGAGCTCCTACAATGAGCAGTACTTC.

The chain employs TRBV20-1 and TRBJ1-2; a possible D gene is TRBD1 (5 bases). Germline-derived CDR1 and CDR2 are DFQATT and SNEGSKA (reference sequence). The CDR3 runs to 15 residues. The V and J ends lost 3 bases and 3 bases respectively, with 17 bases between them. CDR3 residues: CSASRDPGADYGYTF. The DNA of the CDR3 is TGCAGTGCTAGTCGGGACCCCGGGGCGGACTATGGCTACACCTTC.

This chain links TRBV20-1 with TRBJ2-7, with 7 bases fitting TRBD1. Trimming removed 6 bases from V and 0 bases from J; junction bases left unmatched: 8. There are 14 residues in the CDR3. Per the germline V gene, CDR1 is DFQATT and CDR2 is SNEGSKA (reference sequence). As DNA, the CDR3 is TGCAGTGCAACAGGACAGGCGGGCTCCTACGAGCAGTACTTC. Translating it yields CSATGQAGSYEQYF.

This chain joins TRBV19 and TRBJ1-1, with D perhaps matching TRBD1 (5 bases). The CDR3 has 13 residues. V was shortened by 3 bases and J by 6 bases, with 11 bases between the two germline ends. Per germline, CDR1 LNHDA and CDR2 SQIVND (reference sequence). In nucleotides, the CDR3 is TGTGCCAGTAGTATTGGACCGGGGCCTGAAGCTTTCTTT. It codes for CASSIGPGPEAFF.

This clonotype was counted between two and nine times. The genes are TRBV7-8 and TRBJ2-3; D unclear. CDR3 length: 14 residues. The germline V gene has CDR1 SGHVS and CDR2 FQNEAQ. Trimming left V 3 bases short and J 2 bases short, with 9 bases between. Written as DNA, the CDR3 is TGTGCCAGCAGCTTTCTATTGACCACAGATACGCAGTATTTT. Translated: CASSFLLTTDTQYF. Full variable domain (outside the CDR3, taken from reference TRBV7-8 and TRBJ2-3): GAGVSQSPRYKVAKRGQDVALRCDPISGHVSLFWYQQALGQGPEFLTYFQNEAQLDKSGLPSDRFFAERPEGSVSTLKIQRTQQEDSAVYLCASSFLLTTDTQYFGPGTRLTVL.

This clonotype was counted a few times. V and J are TRBV5-1 and TRBJ1-1, with D hard to call. The CDR3 runs 13 residues. In germline, CDR1 is SGHRS, CDR2 YFSETQ. Between the trimmed V and J ends, which lost 4 bases and 8 bases, there was a span of 15 bases. CDR3 region: CASSPVEGGEAFF. Written as DNA, the CDR3 is TGCGCCAGCAGCCCCGTGGAGGGAGGGGAAGCTTTCTTT.

Only a few counts were recorded for this clonotype. The gene calls are TRBV3-1 and TRBJ2-7; unclear D gene. The ends were cut back, 1 base at V and 2 bases at J, with 12 bases in the middle. CDR1 and CDR2 (germline): LGHDT, YNNKEL (reference sequence). This CDR3 contains 15 residues. CDR3 residues: CASSQGAAEAYEQYF. The DNA of the CDR3 is TGTGCCAGCAGCCAAGGCGCGGCAGAGGCCTACGAGCAGTACTTC.